This TCR beta chain was sequenced for a study of response to subunit inactivated influenza vaccine. Using its own MiXCR run on the RT-PCR reads, TCRdb lists one record per CDR3 protein. The sample gives under 950,000 distinct CDR3 sequences, 21% of which show up once; 10% is in the top ten. V dropped 5 bases and J dropped 3 bases, with 15 bases sitting between them. The CDR3 runs 15 residues. Germline V gives CDR1 MNHEY, CDR2 SVGEGT. The chain uses TRBV6-2 or TRBV6-3 and TRBJ2-3; perhaps TRBD2 as D (6 bases). The sequenced sample was PBMCs from blood, obtained 5 to 6 days after vaccination. This clonotype originated in a middle-aged man who received an inactivated influenza vaccine. The CDR3 loop reads CASSVLEGRTDTQYF. The CDR3 DNA reads as TGTGCCAGCAGTGTTCTGGAAGGGAGGACAGATACGCAGTATTTT.